The source of this T cell receptor (beta chain) is a study of T cells in women clearing cervical HPV infection. Study-wide context: Blood came at first lesion visit for cases, post-clearance for controls.

MY09/MY11 PCR detected cervical HPV DNA; dot-blot assigned genotypes. The table came from immunoSEQ multiplex PCR; TCRdb's copy has only in-frame clones and leaves some out. The sample holds 25,000 to 35,000 clones. A remark on this clone: The read gets to within 3 residues of the CDR3 end, and the germline J gene fills in the rest.

The CDR3 is made up of 14 amino acids. Between the trimmed V and J ends, which lost 0 bases and 2 bases, there was a span of 6 bases. Germline V gene data show CDR1 as SGHRS and CDR2 as YFSETQ. The V call is TRBV5-1, the J call TRBJ2-1; D unclear. The sequencing input was blood buffy coat. The clonotype was recovered from a woman between 18 and 70 years old with a cervical HPV16 infection that either progressed to CIN3+ or cleared (not recorded which). CDR3: CASSLVGPYNEQFF. Partial CDR3 DNA: TGCGCCAGCAGCTTGGTAGGGCCCTACAATGAG. The variable domain in full, completed from reference TRBV5-1 and TRBJ2-1, reads KAGVTQTPRYLIKTRGQQVTLSCSPISGHRSVSWYQQTPGQGLQFLFEYFSETQRNKGNFPGRFSGRQFSNSRSEMNVSTLELGDSALYLCASSLVGPYNEQFFGPGTRLTVL.